The rows below give T cell receptor beta chains drawn from one sample of a study of shared T cell receptors in the human thymus. Clones were sequenced by immunoSEQ multiplex PCR, and TCRdb holds only the in-frame ones, with some missing. The table lists around 730,000 clones, approximately 83% of them singletons. The same specimen was also included in a second study, on human thymus T cells.

Sequencing was done on a sample of thymocytes. The receptor source for this set is a girl less than two years old with a congenital heart defect. Both conserved end residues are part of each CDR3. Fields, in order: J gene, clone size, V gene, D gene, CDR3 protein, CDR3 DNA. D genes are given only for firm matches. Expanded clones are given a class, and other clones once, few, many or no size at all.

>TRBJ2-6|NA|TRBV7-4|NA
CASSPQERDSGANVLTF
TGTGCCAGCAGCCCACAGGAGAGAGACTCTGGGGCCAACGTCCTGACTTTC
>TRBJ1-1|NA|TRBV6-1|NA
CASSCTPTLNTEAFF
TGTGCCAGCAGCTGTACCCCGACTTTGAACACTGAAGCTTTCTTT
>TRBJ1-2|NA|TRBV14|TRBD1
CASSQGRDRPYGGYTF
TGTGCCAGCAGCCAAGGGAGGGACAGACCGTACGGTGGCTACACCTTC
>TRBJ1-3|NA|TRBV5-6|NA
CASSLGTGSFGNTIYF
TGTGCCAGCAGCTTGGGAACAGGTTCGTTCGGAAACACCATATATTTT
>TRBJ2-1|NA|TRBV4-1|TRBD1
CASSQSQGVFANEQFF
TGCGCCAGCAGCCAAAGTCAGGGGGTATTCGCCAATGAGCAGTTCTTC
>TRBJ1-2|NA|TRBV14|TRBD1
CASSQDERGHDYGYTF
TGTGCCAGCAGCCAAGATGAAAGGGGGCATGACTATGGCTACACCTTC
>TRBJ1-1|NA|TRBV7-4|NA
CASSFIQINTEAFF
TGTGCCAGCAGCTTTATTCAGATTAACACTGAAGCTTTCTTT
>TRBJ1-2|NA|TRBV5-4|TRBD1
CASSLSGTGLRFYGYTF
TGTGCCAGCAGCCTCTCGGGGACAGGCCTCCGCTTCTATGGCTACACCTTC
>TRBJ1-2|NA|TRBV19|NA
CASSIRIGARRFRYGYTF
TGTGCCAGTAGTATAAGAATTGGTGCGCGCCGCTTTCGGTATGGCTACACCTTC
>TRBJ1-1|NA|TRBV7-9|TRBD1
CASSSTDRVNTEAFF
TGTGCCAGCAGTTCGACCGACAGGGTGAACACTGAAGCTTTCTTT
>TRBJ2-1|NA|TRBV7-6|TRBD1
CASSKGTGRYNEQFF
TGTGCCAGCAGCAAGGGGACAGGGCGGTACAATGAGCAGTTCTTC
>TRBJ2-3|NA|TRBV7-6|NA
CASRRRDTELGDTQYF
TGTGCCAGCCGCAGAAGGGACACGGAGCTTGGAGATACGCAGTATTTT
>TRBJ1-2|once|TRBV9|NA
CASSFRNYGYTF
TGTGCCAGCAGCTTCCGGAACTATGGCTACACCTTC
>TRBJ2-7|NA|TRBV4-2|TRBD2
CASSQDGWRSAGGYSSYEQYF
TGTGCCAGCAGCCAAGACGGTTGGCGGTCGGCGGGGGGGTATAGCTCCTACGAGCAGTACTTC
>TRBJ1-1|NA|TRBV10-3|NA
CAISEWGDSRNTEAFF
TGTGCCATCAGTGAGTGGGGGGACTCTAGGAACACTGAAGCTTTCTTT
>TRBJ1-6|NA|TRBV2|TRBD1
CAGLDRGTPLHF
TGTGCCGGCCTTGACAGGGGAACACCCCTCCACTTT
>TRBJ1-1|NA|TRBV12-5|NA
CANQFSTQDRYNTEAFF
TGTGCTAACCAATTCTCTACCCAGGACAGATATAACACTGAAGCTTTCTTT
>TRBJ1-1|NA|TRBV10-3|TRBD1
CAISGKGALGEAFF
TGTGCCATCAGTGGAAAGGGGGCTCTTGGTGAAGCTTTCTTT
>TRBJ1-5|NA|TRBV9|TRBD1
CASSGRGAGGQPQHF
TGTGCCAGCAGCGGCCGGGGGGCAGGGGGCCAGCCCCAGCATTTT
>TRBJ1-5|NA|TRBV7-2|NA
CASSRRRGESNQPQHF
TGTGCCAGCAGCCGCCGGCGGGGCGAGAGCAATCAGCCCCAGCATTTT
>TRBJ1-5|once|TRBV5-6|NA
CASSLAGAGNQPQHF
TGTGCCAGCAGCTTGGCCGGGGCGGGGAATCAGCCCCAGCATTTT
>TRBJ1-1|NA|TRBV5-1|NA
CASTLDENRDTDTTTNTEAFF
TGCGCCAGCACCTTGGACGAGAACCGGGACACGGATACAACTACCAACACTGAAGCTTTCTTT
>TRBJ2-5|NA|TRBV5-8|TRBD2
CASSPLGVAGGVYQETQYF
TGTGCCAGCAGCCCCTTAGGGGTAGCGGGGGGGGTGTACCAAGAGACCCAGTACTTC
>TRBJ1-1|NA|TRBV14|TRBD1
CASSQDGDRGGAFF
TGTGCCAGCAGCCAAGATGGGGACAGGGGAGGCGCTTTCTTT
>TRBJ1-1|NA|TRBV5-1|TRBD1
CASSSKQTETGSEAFF
TGCGCCAGCAGCTCAAAACAGACCGAGACAGGGAGTGAAGCTTTCTTT
>TRBJ1-2|NA|TRBV4-2|TRBD1
CASSQPDRKSYGYTF
TGTGCCAGCAGCCAACCGGACAGGAAAAGCTATGGCTACACCTTC